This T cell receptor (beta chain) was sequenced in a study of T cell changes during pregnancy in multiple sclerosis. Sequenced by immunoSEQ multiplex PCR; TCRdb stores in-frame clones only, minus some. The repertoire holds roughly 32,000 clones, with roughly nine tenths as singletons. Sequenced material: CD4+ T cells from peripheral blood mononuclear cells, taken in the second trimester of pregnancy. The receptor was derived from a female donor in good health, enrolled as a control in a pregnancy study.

The CDR3 coding sequence is TGTGCCAGTAGTATAATACGGGCAGGGGGAAGGCAAGAGACCCAGTACTTC. This codes for CASSIIRAGGRQETQYF. The chain has TRBV19 and TRBJ2-5; 7 bases are shared with TRBD1. In germline, CDR1 is LNHDA, CDR2 SQIVND (reference sequence). The CDR3 sequence is 17 residues long. Unmatched junction bases numbered 11, after V lost 2 bases and J lost 2 bases.